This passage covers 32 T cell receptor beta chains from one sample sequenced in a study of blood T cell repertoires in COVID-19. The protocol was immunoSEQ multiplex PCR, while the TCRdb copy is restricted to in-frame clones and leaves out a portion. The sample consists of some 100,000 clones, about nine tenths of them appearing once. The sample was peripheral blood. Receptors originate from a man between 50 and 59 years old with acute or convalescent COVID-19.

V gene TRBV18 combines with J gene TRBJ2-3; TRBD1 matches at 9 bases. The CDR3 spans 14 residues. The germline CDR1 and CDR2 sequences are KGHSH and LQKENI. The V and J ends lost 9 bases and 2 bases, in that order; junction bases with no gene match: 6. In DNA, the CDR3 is TGTGCCAGTACGGGACAGGGCGCCACAGATACGCAGTATTTT. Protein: CASTGQGATDTQYF.

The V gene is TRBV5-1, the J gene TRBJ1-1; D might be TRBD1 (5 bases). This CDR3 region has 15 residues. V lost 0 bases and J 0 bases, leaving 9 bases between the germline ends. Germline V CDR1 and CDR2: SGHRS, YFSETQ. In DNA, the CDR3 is TGCGCCAGCAGCTTGGGGCAGGGTATGAACACTGAAGCTTTCTTT. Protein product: CASSLGQGMNTEAFF.

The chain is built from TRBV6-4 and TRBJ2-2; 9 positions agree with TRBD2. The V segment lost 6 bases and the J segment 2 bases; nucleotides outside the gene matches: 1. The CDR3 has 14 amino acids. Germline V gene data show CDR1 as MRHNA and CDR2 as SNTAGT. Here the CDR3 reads CASRTSGNTGELFF. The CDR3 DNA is TGTGCCAGCAGGACTAGCGGAAACACCGGGGAGCTGTTTTTT.

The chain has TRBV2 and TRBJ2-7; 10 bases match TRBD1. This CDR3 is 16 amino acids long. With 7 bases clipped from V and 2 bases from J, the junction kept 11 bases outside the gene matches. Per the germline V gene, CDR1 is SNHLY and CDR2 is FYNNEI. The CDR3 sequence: CASTELGGQGAYEQYF. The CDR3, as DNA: TGTGCCAGCACTGAGTTGGGCGGACAGGGGGCCTACGAGCAGTACTTC.

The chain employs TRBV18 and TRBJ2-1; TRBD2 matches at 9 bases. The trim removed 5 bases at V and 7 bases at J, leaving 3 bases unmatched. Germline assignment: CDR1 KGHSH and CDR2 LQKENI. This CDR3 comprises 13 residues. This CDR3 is CASSVAGGNEQFF. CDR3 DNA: TGTGCCAGCTCAGTGGCGGGAGGGAATGAGCAGTTCTTC. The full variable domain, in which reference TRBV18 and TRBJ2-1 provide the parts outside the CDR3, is NAGVMQNPRHLVRRRGQEARLRCSPMKGHSHVYWYRQLPEEGLKFMVYLQKENIIDESGMPKERFSAEFPKEGPSILRIQQVVRGDSAAYFCASSVAGGNEQFFGPGTRLTVL.

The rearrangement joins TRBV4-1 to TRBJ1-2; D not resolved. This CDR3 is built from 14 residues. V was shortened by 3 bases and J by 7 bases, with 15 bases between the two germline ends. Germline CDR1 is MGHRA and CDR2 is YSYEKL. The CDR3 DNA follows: TGCGCCAGCAGCCAGATTACATTTGTGGCTGGCTACACCTTC. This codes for CASSQITFVAGYTF.

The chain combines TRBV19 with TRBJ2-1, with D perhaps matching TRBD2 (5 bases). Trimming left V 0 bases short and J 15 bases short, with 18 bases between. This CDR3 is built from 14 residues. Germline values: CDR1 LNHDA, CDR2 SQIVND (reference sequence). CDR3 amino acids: CASSIDIGLKVLFF. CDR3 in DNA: TGTGCCAGTAGTATAGATATAGGACTTAAGGTTCTGTTCTTC. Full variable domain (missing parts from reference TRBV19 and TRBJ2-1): DGGITQSPKYLFRKEGQNVTLSCEQNLNHDAMYWYRQDPGQGLRLIYYSQIVNDFQKGDIAEGYSVSREKKESFPLTVTSAQKNPTAFYLCASSIDIGLKVLFFGPGTRLTVL.

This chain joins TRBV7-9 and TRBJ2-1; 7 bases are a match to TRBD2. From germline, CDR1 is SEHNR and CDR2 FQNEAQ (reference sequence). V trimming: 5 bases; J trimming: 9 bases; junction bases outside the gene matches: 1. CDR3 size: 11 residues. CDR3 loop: CASSPGGEQFF. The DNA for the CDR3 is TGTGCCAGCAGCCCGGGAGGTGAGCAGTTCTTC.

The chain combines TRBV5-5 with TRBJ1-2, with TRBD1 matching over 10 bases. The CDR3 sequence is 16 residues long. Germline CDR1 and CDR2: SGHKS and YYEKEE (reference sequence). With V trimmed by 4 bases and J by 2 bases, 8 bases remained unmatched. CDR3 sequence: CASSTPTGQGNYGYTF. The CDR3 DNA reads TGTGCCAGCAGCACACCAACGGGACAGGGGAACTATGGCTACACCTTC.

The CDR3 is CASSATGGSYEQYF. CDR3 bases: TGTGCCAGCAGCGCCACAGGGGGCTCCTACGAGCAGTACTTC. This chain joins TRBV9 and TRBJ2-7, with TRBD1 matching over 8 bases. This CDR3 has 14 amino acids. The germline V gene encodes CDR1 SGDLS and CDR2 YYNGEE. J lost 0 bases, V lost 3 bases, and 2 bases had no gene match.

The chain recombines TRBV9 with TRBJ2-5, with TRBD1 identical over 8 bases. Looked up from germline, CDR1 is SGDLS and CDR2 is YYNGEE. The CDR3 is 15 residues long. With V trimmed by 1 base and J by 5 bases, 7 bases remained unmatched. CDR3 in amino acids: CASSVIPGGEETQYF. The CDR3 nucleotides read TGTGCCAGCAGCGTAATCCCAGGGGGCGAGGAGACCCAGTACTTC.

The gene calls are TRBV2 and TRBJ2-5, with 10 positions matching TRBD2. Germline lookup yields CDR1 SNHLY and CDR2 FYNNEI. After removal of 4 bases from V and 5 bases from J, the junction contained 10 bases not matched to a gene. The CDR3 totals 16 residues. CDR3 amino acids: CASSASGSTSVETQYF. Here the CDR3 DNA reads TGTGCCAGCAGTGCTAGCGGGAGTACCTCCGTGGAGACCCAGTACTTC.

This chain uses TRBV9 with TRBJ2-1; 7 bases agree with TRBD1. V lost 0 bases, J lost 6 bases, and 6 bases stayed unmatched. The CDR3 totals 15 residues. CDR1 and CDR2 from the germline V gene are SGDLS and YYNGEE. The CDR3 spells CASSVGHRGSNEQFF. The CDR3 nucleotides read TGTGCCAGCAGCGTAGGACACAGGGGTAGCAATGAGCAGTTCTTC.

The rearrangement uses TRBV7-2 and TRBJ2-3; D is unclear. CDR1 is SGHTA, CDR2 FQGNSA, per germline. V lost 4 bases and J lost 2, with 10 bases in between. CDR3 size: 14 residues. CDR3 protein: CASSSQPNTDTQYF. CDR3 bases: TGTGCCAGCAGCTCACAGCCGAACACAGATACGCAGTATTTT.

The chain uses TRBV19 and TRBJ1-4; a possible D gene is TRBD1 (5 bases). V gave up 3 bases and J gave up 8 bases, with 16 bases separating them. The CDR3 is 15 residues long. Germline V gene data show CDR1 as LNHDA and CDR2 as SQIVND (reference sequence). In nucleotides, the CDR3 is TGTGCCAGTAGTATCCAGGGTACGGTTCGAGAAAAACTGTTTTTT. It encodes CASSIQGTVREKLFF. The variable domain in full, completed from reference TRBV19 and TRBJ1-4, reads DGGITQSPKYLFRKEGQNVTLSCEQNLNHDAMYWYRQDPGQGLRLIYYSQIVNDFQKGDIAEGYSVSREKKESFPLTVTSAQKNPTAFYLCASSIQGTVREKLFFGSGTQLSVL.

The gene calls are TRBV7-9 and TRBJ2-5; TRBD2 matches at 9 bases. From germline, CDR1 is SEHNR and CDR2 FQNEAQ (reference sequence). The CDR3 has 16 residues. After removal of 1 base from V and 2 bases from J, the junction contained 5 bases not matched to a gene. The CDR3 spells CASSLVRLAGQETQYF. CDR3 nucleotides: TGTGCCAGCAGCTTAGTCAGGCTAGCGGGGCAAGAGACCCAGTACTTC.

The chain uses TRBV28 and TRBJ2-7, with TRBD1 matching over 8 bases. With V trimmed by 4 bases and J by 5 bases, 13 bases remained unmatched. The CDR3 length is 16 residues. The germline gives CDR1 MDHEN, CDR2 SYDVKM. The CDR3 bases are TGTGCCAGCAGTTCCCCAGGGACAGGACTGGTGGACGAGCAGTACTTC. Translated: CASSSPGTGLVDEQYF.

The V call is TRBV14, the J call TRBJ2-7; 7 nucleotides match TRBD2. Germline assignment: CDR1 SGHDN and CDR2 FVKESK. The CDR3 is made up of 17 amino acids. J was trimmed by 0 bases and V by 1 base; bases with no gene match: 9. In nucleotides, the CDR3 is TGTGCCAGCAGCCAAGCCGTGGGGGGGGGAAGCTCCTACGAGCAGTACTTC. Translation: CASSQAVGGGSSYEQYF.

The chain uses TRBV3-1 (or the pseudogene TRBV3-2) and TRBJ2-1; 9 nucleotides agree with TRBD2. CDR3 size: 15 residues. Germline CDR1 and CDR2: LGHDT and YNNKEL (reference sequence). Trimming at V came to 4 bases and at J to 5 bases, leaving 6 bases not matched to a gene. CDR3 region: CASSRRLAVDNEQFF. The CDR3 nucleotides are TGTGCCAGCAGCCGCAGACTAGCGGTCGACAATGAGCAGTTCTTC.

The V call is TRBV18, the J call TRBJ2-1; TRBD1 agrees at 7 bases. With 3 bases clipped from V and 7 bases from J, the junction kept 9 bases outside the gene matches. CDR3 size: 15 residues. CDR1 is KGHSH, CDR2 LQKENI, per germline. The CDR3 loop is CASSPTGVSGNEQFF. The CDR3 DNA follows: TGTGCCAGCTCACCCACAGGGGTAAGTGGGAATGAGCAGTTCTTC.

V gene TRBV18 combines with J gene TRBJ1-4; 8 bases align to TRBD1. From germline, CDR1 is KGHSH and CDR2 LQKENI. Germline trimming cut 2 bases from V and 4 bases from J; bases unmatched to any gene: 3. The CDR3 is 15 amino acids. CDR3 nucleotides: TGTGCCAGCTCACCAACGGACAGGGTTAATGAAAAACTGTTTTTT. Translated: CASSPTDRVNEKLFF.

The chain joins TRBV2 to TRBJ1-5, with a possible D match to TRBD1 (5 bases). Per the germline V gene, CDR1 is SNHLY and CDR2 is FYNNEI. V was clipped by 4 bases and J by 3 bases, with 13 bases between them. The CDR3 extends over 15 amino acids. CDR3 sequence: CASSASRQTNQPQHF. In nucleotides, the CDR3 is TGTGCCAGCAGTGCCTCGAGACAGACCAATCAGCCCCAGCATTTT.

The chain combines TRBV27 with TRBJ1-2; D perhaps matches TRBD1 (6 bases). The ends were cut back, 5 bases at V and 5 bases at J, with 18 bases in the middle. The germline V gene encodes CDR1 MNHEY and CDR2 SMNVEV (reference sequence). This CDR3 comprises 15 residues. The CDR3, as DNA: TGTGCCAGCAGTCCCGTCGGGGGGGCGCCTTATGGCTACACCTTC. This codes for CASSPVGGAPYGYTF.

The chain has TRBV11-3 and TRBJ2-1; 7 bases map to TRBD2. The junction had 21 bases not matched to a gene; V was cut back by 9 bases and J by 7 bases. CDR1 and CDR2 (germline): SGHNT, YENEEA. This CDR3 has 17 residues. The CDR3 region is CARTLWGEGQRENEQFF. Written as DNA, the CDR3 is TGTGCCAGGACCTTGTGGGGGGAGGGCCAAAGGGAGAATGAGCAGTTCTTC.

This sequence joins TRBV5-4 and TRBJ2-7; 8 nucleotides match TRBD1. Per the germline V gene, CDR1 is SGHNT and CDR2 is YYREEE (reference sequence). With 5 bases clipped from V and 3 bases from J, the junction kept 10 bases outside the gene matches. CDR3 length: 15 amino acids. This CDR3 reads CASRQGGAENYEQYF. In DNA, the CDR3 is TGTGCCAGCAGACAGGGGGGCGCGGAGAACTACGAGCAGTACTTC. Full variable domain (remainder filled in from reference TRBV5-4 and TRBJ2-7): ETGVTQSPTHLIKTRGQQVTLRCSSQSGHNTVSWYQQALGQGPQFIFQYYREEENGRGNFPPRFSGLQFPNYSSELNVNALELDDSALYLCASRQGGAENYEQYFGPGTRLTVT.

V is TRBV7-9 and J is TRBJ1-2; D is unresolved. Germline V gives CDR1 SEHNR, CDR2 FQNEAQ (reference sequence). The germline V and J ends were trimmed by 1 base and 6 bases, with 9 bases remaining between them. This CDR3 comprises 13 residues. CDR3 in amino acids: CASSLGRLNGYTF. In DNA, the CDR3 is TGTGCCAGCAGCTTAGGCAGGTTGAATGGCTACACCTTC.

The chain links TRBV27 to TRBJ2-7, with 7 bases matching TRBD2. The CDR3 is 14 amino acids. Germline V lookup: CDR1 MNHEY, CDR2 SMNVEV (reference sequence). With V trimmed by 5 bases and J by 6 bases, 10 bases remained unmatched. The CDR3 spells CASSLHPGRVEQYF. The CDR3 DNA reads TGTGCCAGCAGTCTCCACCCGGGGAGGGTCGAGCAGTACTTC.

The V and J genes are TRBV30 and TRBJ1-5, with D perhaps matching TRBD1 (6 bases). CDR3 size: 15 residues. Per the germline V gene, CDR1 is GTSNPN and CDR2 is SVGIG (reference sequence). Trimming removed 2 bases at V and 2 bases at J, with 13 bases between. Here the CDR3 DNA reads TGTGCCTGGAGTACAGGGCAGGTTGGCAATCAGCCCCAGCATTTT. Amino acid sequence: CAWSTGQVGNQPQHF.

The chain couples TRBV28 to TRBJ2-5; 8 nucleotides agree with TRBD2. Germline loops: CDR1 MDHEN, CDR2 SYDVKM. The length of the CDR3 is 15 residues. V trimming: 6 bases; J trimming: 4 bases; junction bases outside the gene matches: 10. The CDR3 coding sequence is TGTGCCAGCAGCAAAGTAGCGGGACGGGGAGAGACCCAGTACTTC. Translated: CASSKVAGRGETQYF. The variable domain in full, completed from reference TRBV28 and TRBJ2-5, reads DVKVTQSSRYLVKRTGEKVFLECVQDMDHENMFWYRQDPGLGLRLIYFSYDVKMKEKGDIPEGYSVSREKKERFSLILESASTNQTSMYLCASSKVAGRGETQYFGPGTRLLVL.

The CDR3 loop is CASRPSGAPETQYF. The CDR3 nucleotides are TGTGCCAGCAGACCATCAGGGGCCCCAGAGACCCAGTACTTC. The chain joins TRBV6-5 to TRBJ2-5, with D maybe TRBD1 (6 bases). The germline gives CDR1 MNHEY, CDR2 SVGAGI. CDR3 size: 14 residues. The V end lost 6 bases, the J end lost 4 bases, and 15 bases lay between the germline ends.

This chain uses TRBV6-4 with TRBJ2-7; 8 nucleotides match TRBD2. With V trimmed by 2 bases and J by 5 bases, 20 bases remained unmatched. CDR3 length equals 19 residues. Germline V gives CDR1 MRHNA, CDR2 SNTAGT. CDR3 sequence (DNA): TGTGCCAGCAGTGACCCCCCTAGCGGGTCTTCGCCGCCGAAGGACGAGCAGTACTTC. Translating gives CASSDPPSGSSPPKDEQYF.

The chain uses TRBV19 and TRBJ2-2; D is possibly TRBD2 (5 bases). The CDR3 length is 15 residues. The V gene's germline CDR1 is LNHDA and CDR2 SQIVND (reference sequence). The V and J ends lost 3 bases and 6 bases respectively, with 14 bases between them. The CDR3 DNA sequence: TGTGCCAGTAGTATTAGAGGGCCGGATCCCGGGGAGCTGTTTTTT. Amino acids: CASSIRGPDPGELFF.